This TCR beta chain was retrieved from a study of T cell repertoires in cytomegalovirus infection. TCRdb reanalysed the reads using MiXCR and keeps one entry per CDR3 protein. The sample has roughly 90,000 distinct CDR3 sequences; about 24% are singletons. A remark on this clonotype: Its target is unknown.

This CDR3 spans 16 amino acids. V shed 2 bases and J shed 0 bases, with 13 bases lying between them. CDR1 and CDR2 (germline): SGHRS, YFSETQ. This sample comprised CD8+ T cells from cultured PBMCs, obtained from culture after CMV antigen stimulation. This chain uses TRBV5-1 with TRBJ2-3; D unclear. The TCR originated in a human donor in good health (CMV status not recorded). Some clones in this sample may be carry-over from other donors' samples. In DNA, the CDR3 is TGCGCCAGCAGCTTTCCGACTGAAACTAGCACAGATACGCAGTATTTT. Its translation: CASSFPTETSTDTQYF.